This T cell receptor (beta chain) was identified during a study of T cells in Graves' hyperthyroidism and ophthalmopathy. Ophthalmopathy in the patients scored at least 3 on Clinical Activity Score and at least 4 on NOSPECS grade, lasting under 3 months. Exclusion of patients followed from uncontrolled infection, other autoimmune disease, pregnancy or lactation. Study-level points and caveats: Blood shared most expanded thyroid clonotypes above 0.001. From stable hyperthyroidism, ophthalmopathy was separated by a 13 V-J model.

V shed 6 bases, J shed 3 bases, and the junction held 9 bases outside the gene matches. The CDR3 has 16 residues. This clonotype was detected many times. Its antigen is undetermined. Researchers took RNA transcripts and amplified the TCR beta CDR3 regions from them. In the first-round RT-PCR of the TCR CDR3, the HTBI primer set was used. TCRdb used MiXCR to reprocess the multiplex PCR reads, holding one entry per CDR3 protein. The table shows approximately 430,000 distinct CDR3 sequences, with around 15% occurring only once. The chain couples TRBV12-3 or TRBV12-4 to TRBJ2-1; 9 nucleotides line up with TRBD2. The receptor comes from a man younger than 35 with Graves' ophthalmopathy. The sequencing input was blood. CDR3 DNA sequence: TGTGCCAGCAGCCTTATTAGCGGGAGCAGCTACAATGAGCAGTTCTTC. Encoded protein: CASSLISGSSYNEQFF.